Following are 29 T cell receptor beta chains from one sample sequenced in a study of cytotoxic CD8 clonotypes in ibrutinib-treated CLL. Measured with immunoSEQ multiplex PCR; TCRdb has only the in-frame clones, and not every one. The data contain about 39,000 clones, approximately 67% of them seen just once; the ten biggest clones take up 7%. This specimen was PBMCs, taken at disease progression, from a patient treated with ibrutinib. These receptor sequences come from a human donor with chronic lymphocytic leukemia.

This chain uses TRBV6-6 with TRBJ1-5; D is uncertain. Per the germline V gene, CDR1 is MNHNY and CDR2 is SVGAGI (reference sequence). V was cut by 5 bases and J by 9 bases, with 8 bases left in between. CDR3 length equals 11 residues. The CDR3 DNA is TGTGCCAGCAGTCCCACTGGGCCCCAGCATTTT. Translation gives CASSPTGPQHF.

This clone was recorded a few times. V usage is TRBV9 and J usage is TRBJ2-1; D ambiguous. The V gene's germline CDR1 is SGDLS and CDR2 YYNGEE. The CDR3 length is 11 residues. Trimming left V 7 bases short and J 7 bases short, with 9 bases between. This CDR3 reads CASAKINEQFF. DNA for the CDR3: TGTGCCAGCGCGAAAATAAATGAGCAGTTCTTC. The full variable domain, with the rest looked up from reference TRBV9 and TRBJ2-1, is DSGVTQTPKHLITATGQRVTLRCSPRSGDLSVYWYQQSLDQGLQFLIQYYNGEERAKGNILERFSAQQFPDLHSELNLSSLELGDSALYFCASAKINEQFFGPGTRLTVL.

This chain links TRBV6-5 with TRBJ2-5; 10 bases map to TRBD1. J lost 5 bases, V lost 0 bases, and 6 bases had no gene match. CDR3 length: 16 residues. Germline values: CDR1 MNHEY, CDR2 SVGAGI. CDR3 residues: CASSYSSGTGAETQYF. Here the CDR3 DNA reads TGTGCCAGCAGTTACTCAAGCGGGACAGGGGCCGAGACCCAGTACTTC.

The chain links TRBV29-1 to TRBJ2-2; 9 nucleotides agree with TRBD2. CDR1 SQVTM and CDR2 ANQGSEA come from the germline V gene. The CDR3 is 14 residues long. The trim removed 3 bases at V and 8 bases at J, leaving 7 bases unmatched. This CDR3 is CSVDGGRAGGELFF. CDR3 nucleotide sequence: TGCAGCGTTGATGGCGGGAGGGCCGGTGGGGAGCTGTTTTTT.

V and J are TRBV11-2 and TRBJ2-7; TRBD2 is a possible D gene (7 bases). V was trimmed by 0 bases and J by 9 bases, leaving 15 bases between them. This CDR3 contains 14 residues. Germline CDR1 SGHAT, CDR2 FQNNGV. The CDR3 is CASSLDRGGRRQYF. The CDR3 DNA follows: TGTGCCAGCAGCTTAGACAGGGGAGGGAGAAGGCAGTACTTC.

The chain has TRBV5-1 and TRBJ1-2; no definite D call. The germline V gene encodes CDR1 SGHRS and CDR2 YFSETQ. The CDR3 length is 16 residues. With 6 bases removed from V and 1 base from J, the gap between germline ends came to 19 bases. CDR3 coding DNA: TGCGCCAGCATCCTCAGACCCGACAACCTTAACTATGGCTACACCTTC. Amino acid sequence: CASILRPDNLNYGYTF.

The V call is TRBV7-2, the J call TRBJ2-3, with D hard to call. CDR1 is SGHTA, CDR2 FQGNSA, per germline. V shed 4 bases and J shed 10 bases, with 12 bases lying between them. This CDR3 has 12 amino acids. This CDR3 is CASSSVTWAQYF. CDR3 in DNA: TGTGCCAGCAGCTCGGTTACATGGGCGCAGTATTTT.

This clone has more than one count but fewer than ten. The rearrangement uses TRBV6-5 and TRBJ1-2; D is unresolved. The CDR3 spans 15 residues. Per germline, CDR1 MNHEY and CDR2 SVGAGI. Trimming shortened V by 0 bases and J by 4 bases, and 12 bases separated the two germline ends. CDR3 amino acids: CASSYSQAPFYGYTF. DNA of the CDR3: TGTGCCAGCAGTTACTCCCAGGCTCCTTTCTATGGCTACACCTTC.

This chain uses TRBV6-1 with TRBJ2-6, with D perhaps TRBD2 (6 bases). Looked up from germline, CDR1 is MNHNS and CDR2 is SASEGT. This CDR3 has 16 residues. Trimming cost V 3 bases and J 2 bases, with 11 bases left between them. CDR3 protein: CASSEPGGTGANVLTF. The DNA of the CDR3 is TGTGCCAGCAGTGAGCCAGGAGGGACTGGGGCCAACGTCCTGACTTTC.

This clone was detected many times. The V call is TRBV6-1, the J call TRBJ1-5, with unresolved D. The CDR3 runs to 15 residues. V shed 3 bases and J shed 0 bases, with 9 bases lying between them. Germline V gene lookup returns CDR1 MNHNS and CDR2 SASEGT. The CDR3, as DNA: TGTGCCAGCAGTGACACCAGGTATAGCAATCAGCCCCAGCATTTT. Amino acid sequence: CASSDTRYSNQPQHF.

The V call is TRBV28, the J call TRBJ1-6; D remains unclear. Germline CDR1 MDHEN, CDR2 SYDVKM. V was pared by 1 base and J by 7 bases, with 17 bases between. This CDR3 spans 17 amino acids. The CDR3 loop is CASSLFKGSGRNSPLHF. The CDR3 coding sequence is TGTGCCAGCAGTTTATTTAAGGGAAGCGGTCGGAATTCACCCCTCCACTTT.

The V and J genes are TRBV28 and TRBJ2-1; D not resolved. Between the trimmed V and J ends, which lost 5 bases and 9 bases, there was a span of 14 bases. This CDR3 comprises 13 residues. Germline CDR1 and CDR2: MDHEN and SYDVKM. CDR3 DNA: TGTGCCAGCAGTCCCCCTCGTACGGGTGAGCAGTTCTTC. It is translated as CASSPPRTGEQFF.

The chain recombines TRBV7-9 with TRBJ2-3, with TRBD2 matching over 16 bases. Germline V lookup: CDR1 SEHNR, CDR2 FQNEAQ (reference sequence). J lost 5 bases, V lost 5 bases, and 10 bases had no gene match. This CDR3 spans 18 amino acids. For the CDR3, the DNA is TGTGCCAGCAGCCACGGGACTAGCGGGAGGGCCGTAATAGATACGCAGTATTTT. Amino acids: CASSHGTSGRAVIDTQYF.

The CDR3 nucleotides are TGTGCCAGCAGTCCGGGAGTAGAGGAGACCCAGTACTTC. Its protein product is CASSPGVEETQYF. This chain links TRBV5-4 with TRBJ2-5; D may be TRBD2 (6 bases). CDR1 and CDR2 from the germline V gene are SGHNT and YYREEE (reference sequence). The CDR3 runs 13 residues. V lost 5 bases to trimming and J lost 5 bases, with 13 bases between them.

The V gene is TRBV18, the J gene TRBJ2-2; D unclear. The CDR3 spans 13 residues. Trimming left V 1 base short and J 4 bases short, with 4 bases between. Germline assignment: CDR1 KGHSH and CDR2 LQKENI. The CDR3 protein is CASSPQTTGELFF. Here the CDR3 DNA reads TGTGCCAGCTCACCACAGACCACCGGGGAGCTGTTTTTT.

CDR3 sequence: CASSQEVRAAYDGYTF. The DNA for the CDR3 is TGCGCCAGCAGCCAAGAGGTCCGGGCAGCTTACGATGGCTACACCTTC. This chain links TRBV4-1 with TRBJ1-2; D gene ambiguous. The CDR3 runs to 16 residues. V lost 0 bases and J 6 bases, leaving 17 bases between the germline ends. Germline V gives CDR1 MGHRA, CDR2 YSYEKL.

The chain combines TRBV7-8 with TRBJ1-5, with TRBD1 as a possible D gene (6 bases). Trimming pared 4 bases from V and 6 bases from J, leaving 19 bases between. This CDR3 has 16 residues. In germline, CDR1 is SGHVS, CDR2 FQNEAQ. CDR3 coding DNA: TGTGCCAGCAGCTCGGAGTGGGGGGGGCGCGGTCAGCCCCAGCATTTT. Protein product: CASSSEWGGRGQPQHF.

The rearrangement uses TRBV13 and TRBJ2-1; perhaps TRBD1 as D (5 bases). V was shortened by 2 bases and J by 0 bases, with 11 bases between the two germline ends. Germline V gene lookup returns CDR1 PRHDT and CDR2 FYEKMQ (reference sequence). This CDR3 has 16 amino acids. Here the CDR3 reads CASSLLGDSSYNEQFF. As DNA, the CDR3 is TGTGCCAGCAGCTTATTGGGCGACAGCTCCTACAATGAGCAGTTCTTC.

This clone occurred a few times. This chain joins TRBV28 and TRBJ2-2, with 12 bases that match TRBD2. Germline V gene lookup returns CDR1 MDHEN and CDR2 SYDVKM. The CDR3 extends over 15 amino acids. J gave up 7 bases and V 6 bases, and 6 bases lay outside the gene matches. CDR3 loop: CASSPLAGGIGELFF. The CDR3 DNA reads as TGTGCCAGCAGCCCACTAGCGGGAGGAATCGGGGAGCTGTTTTTT.

The gene calls are TRBV27 and TRBJ2-3, with TRBD1 matching 8 bases. The CDR3 covers 16 residues. Trimming at V came to 5 bases and at J to 1 base, leaving 8 bases not matched to a gene. Germline V gene lookup returns CDR1 MNHEY and CDR2 SMNVEV (reference sequence). The DNA of the CDR3 is TGTGCCAGCAGTCCAGACAGGGGATGGGGCACAGATACGCAGTATTTT. Encoded protein: CASSPDRGWGTDTQYF.

The gene calls are TRBV13 and TRBJ1-1, with TRBD1 as a possible D gene (5 bases). V lost 5 bases and J 1 base, leaving 14 bases between the germline ends. Germline V gene sequence: CDR1 PRHDT, CDR2 FYEKMQ (reference sequence). CDR3 length equals 15 residues. Written as DNA, the CDR3 is TGTGCCAGCAGCGGGGGACGAGGGGCGAACACTGAAGCTTTCTTT. Amino acid sequence: CASSGGRGANTEAFF.

The rearrangement links TRBV6-5 to TRBJ2-1; 12 bases line up with TRBD2. The germline V gene encodes CDR1 MNHEY and CDR2 SVGAGI. Germline trimming cut 6 bases from V and 2 bases from J; bases unmatched to any gene: 2. CDR3 length: 15 residues. This chain's CDR3 is CASRLAGGTYNEQFF. In DNA, the CDR3 is TGTGCCAGCAGACTAGCGGGAGGAACCTACAATGAGCAGTTCTTC.

The genes are TRBV29-1 and TRBJ2-2; weak D call: TRBD2 (6 bases). There are 13 residues in the CDR3. Germline CDR1 reads SQVTM; CDR2 reads ANQGSEA. V gave up 3 bases and J gave up 8 bases, with 13 bases separating them. The CDR3 nucleotides read TGCAGCGTTGACCCCGGGAGCACGGGGGAGCTGTTTTTT. This translates into CSVDPGSTGELFF.

This rearrangement joins TRBV4-2 to TRBJ1-2; 7 bases map to TRBD1. V gave up 0 bases and J gave up 5 bases; unmatched junction bases: 3. Per the germline V gene, CDR1 is LGHNA and CDR2 is YNFKEQ. This CDR3 contains 14 residues. CDR3: CASSQDGRGYGYTF. CDR3 nucleotide sequence: TGTGCCAGCAGCCAAGATGGCAGGGGGTATGGCTACACCTTC.

This chain uses TRBV7-9 with TRBJ2-3, with D unclear. The V gene's germline CDR1 is SEHNR and CDR2 FQNEAQ (reference sequence). V lost 3 bases and J lost 4, with 14 bases in between. The CDR3 is 15 residues long. The CDR3, as DNA: TGTGCCAGCAGCTTGAGGCTGGACGGCGCAGATACGCAGTATTTT. It yields the protein CASSLRLDGADTQYF.

Only one count was recorded for this clone. V gene TRBV6-6 combines with J gene TRBJ2-2; TRBD1 aligns across 9 bases. CDR1 and CDR2 (germline): MNHNY, SVGAGI (reference sequence). The CDR3 is 15 residues long. Trimming removed 6 bases from V and 3 bases from J; junction bases left unmatched: 5. The CDR3 protein is CASSRGQGDTGELFF. The CDR3 region has the DNA TGTGCCAGCAGCCGGGGACAGGGAGACACCGGGGAGCTGTTTTTT.

The sample holds one count of this clone. V usage is TRBV7-8 and J usage is TRBJ1-6, with TRBD1 as a possible D gene (5 bases). This CDR3 spans 15 amino acids. Per germline, CDR1 SGHVS and CDR2 FQNEAQ. The V end was cut by 4 bases, the J end by 5 bases, with 12 bases between. In DNA, the CDR3 is TGTGCCAGCAGCTGGGGGGGTTCCCATAATTCACCCCTCCACTTT. Translating it yields CASSWGGSHNSPLHF.

The rearrangement uses TRBV10-3 and TRBJ1-3; D unresolved. CDR1 ENHRY and CDR2 SYGVKD come from the germline V gene. V lost 6 bases and J 7 bases, leaving 16 bases between the germline ends. The CDR3 runs to 14 residues. The CDR3 sequence: CAIRATEDGNTIYF. As DNA, the CDR3 is TGTGCCATCAGGGCCACGGAGGATGGCAACACCATATATTTT.

V is TRBV5-4 and J is TRBJ2-7; either TRBD1 or TRBD2 may fit D (7 bases each). Per germline, CDR1 SGHNT and CDR2 YYREEE (reference sequence). The length of the CDR3 is 15 residues. V was pared by 1 base and J by 6 bases, with 17 bases between. CDR3: CASSLQTPGGGEQYF. In DNA form, the CDR3 reads TGTGCCAGCAGCTTGCAAACGCCAGGGGGGGGCGAGCAGTACTTC.